The next 14 T cell receptor beta chains were all read from a single sample in a study of blood T cells in healthy people across ages. Sample-barcoded 5' priming and a J-beta primer mix drove a second PCR of roughly 6 to 12 cycles. TCRdb passed the 5' RACE reads through MiXCR, listing each CDR3 protein once. The sample includes under 1 million distinct CDR3 sequences, under 55% seen only once; the top ten take roughly 19%. The sequenced sample was blood. All receptors come from a man in his 60s in good health.

The rearrangement joins TRBV6-5 to TRBJ2-1; D may be TRBD1 or TRBD2 (5 bases each). The ends were cut back, 4 bases at V and 9 bases at J, with 13 bases in the middle. The V gene's germline CDR1 is MNHEY and CDR2 SVGAGI. The CDR3 length is 13 residues. The CDR3, as DNA: TGTGCCAGCAGTTTTCCGGGGCGGATTGAGCAGTTCTTC. This encodes CASSFPGRIEQFF.

The chain couples TRBV5-1 to TRBJ1-4; 10 nucleotides line up with TRBD1. The CDR3 has 16 amino acids. Germline CDR1 is SGHRS and CDR2 is YFSETQ. After removal of 3 bases from V and 5 bases from J, the junction contained 7 bases not matched to a gene. The CDR3 is CASSWAGQGYNEKLFF. In nucleotides, the CDR3 is TGCGCCAGCAGCTGGGCGGGACAGGGGTACAATGAAAAACTGTTTTTT.

The V call is TRBV6-6, the J call TRBJ2-5; 9 nucleotides align to TRBD1. The CDR3 totals 15 residues. The germline V gene has CDR1 MNHNY and CDR2 SVGAGI (reference sequence). Trimming took 5 bases from V and 11 from J; bases not matched to a gene: 15. CDR3 in amino acids: CASSKTGGNGNEQYF. The DNA of the CDR3 is TGTGCCAGCAGTAAAACAGGGGGCAACGGGAATGAGCAGTACTTC.

The chain uses TRBV6-6 and TRBJ1-1; 7 bases map to TRBD1. V lost 4 bases, J lost 1 base, and 6 bases stayed unmatched. CDR1 is MNHNY, CDR2 SVGAGI, per germline (reference sequence). The CDR3 is made up of 15 amino acids. The CDR3 region is CASSSRQGQNTEAFF. The CDR3 nucleotides read TGTGCCAGCAGTTCCCGACAGGGTCAGAACACTGAAGCTTTCTTT.

Comment on this clonotype: A much bigger clone sits one base away, suggesting this may be a read error. The J gene is TRBJ2-7, the V gene TRBV7-2; D is unresolved. The V gene lost 1 base and the J gene lost 1 base, with 5 bases spanning the gap. CDR1 and CDR2 from the germline V gene are SGHTA and FQGNSA. CDR3 length equals 13 residues. The CDR3 DNA reads TGTGCCAGCAGCTTAGAACAGTCCTACGAGCAGTACTTC. Its protein product is CASSLEQSYEQYF.

This clonotype was recorded many times. A much larger clone lies a single base off, so this may be a read error. The V gene is TRBV12-3 or TRBV12-4, the J gene TRBJ1-1, with D perhaps TRBD1 (5 bases). The length of the CDR3 is 15 residues. V gave up 4 bases and J gave up 3 bases, with 15 bases separating them. The CDR3 DNA sequence: TGTGCCAGCAGTTCTGGGGGACCTAGGGACACTGAAGCTTTCTTT. Translated: CASSSGGPRDTEAFF.

There are a few counts of this clonotype. The rearrangement links TRBV9 to TRBJ1-2, with 12 positions matching TRBD1. The V gene's germline CDR1 is SGDLS and CDR2 YYNGEE. V lost 4 bases and J lost 5; bases outside the gene matches: 12. CDR3 length: 17 amino acids. CDR3 nucleotide sequence: TGTGCCAGCAGCAGTCCCGGGACAGGGGGCGCGAAATATGGCTACACCTTC. Translation: CASSSPGTGGAKYGYTF.

This rearrangement joins TRBV5-4 to TRBJ2-4, with D perhaps matching TRBD2 (7 bases). The better agreement between TRBJ2-7 and the DNA end casts doubt on the J call. This CDR3 has 15 amino acids. Germline-derived CDR1 and CDR2 are SGHNT and YYREEE (reference sequence). The CDR3 loop is CASSSVRGASYEQYF. The DNA for the CDR3 is TGTGCCAGCAGCTCCGTTCGGGGGGCCTCCTACGAGCAGTACTTC.

This chain's CDR3 is CASSITGALSNGYTF. CDR3 bases: TGTGCCAGCAGCATAACAGGGGCCCTTTCGAATGGCTACACCTTC. The chain uses TRBV11-3 and TRBJ1-2; TRBD1 aligns across 7 bases. V was clipped by 5 bases and J by 6 bases; unmatched bases: 12. Germline CDR1 reads SGHNT; CDR2 reads YENEEA. The CDR3 runs 15 residues.

This chain connects TRBV4-3 to TRBJ2-7, with 8 bases lining up with TRBD2. The J segment lost 7 bases and the V segment lost 0 bases, leaving 17 bases of the junction unmatched. The CDR3 has 18 amino acids. Germline values: CDR1 LGHNA, CDR2 YSLEER. CDR3 sequence reads: CASSQEGGWLAGNNEQYF. The CDR3 DNA follows: TGCGCCAGCAGCCAAGAGGGCGGTTGGCTAGCGGGCAACAATGAGCAGTACTTC.

This chain connects TRBV5-5 to TRBJ2-1; 9 nucleotides agree with TRBD2. The CDR3 is 17 amino acids. Per the germline V gene, CDR1 is SGHKS and CDR2 is YYEKEE (reference sequence). V dropped 2 bases and J dropped 4; count of bases not matched to a gene: 10. CDR3 residues: CASSLGISGGQYNEQFF. The CDR3 DNA follows: TGTGCCAGCAGCTTAGGGATTAGCGGGGGACAATACAATGAGCAGTTCTTC.

With respect to this clonotype: A much bigger clone sits one base away, suggesting this may be a read error. The genes are TRBV11-2 and TRBJ2-7, with D unclear. The length of the CDR3 is 14 residues. The germline CDR1 and CDR2 sequences are SGHAT and FQNNGV. The CDR3 DNA follows: TGTGCCAACAGCTTAGATTGGCACAGTTGGAACCAGTACTTC. Its translation: CANSLDWHSWNQYF.

The chain uses TRBV12-3 or TRBV12-4 and TRBJ2-5; no clear D. The CDR3 totals 14 residues. Trimming stripped 3 bases from V and 2 bases from J, with 10 bases between. The CDR3 DNA follows: TGTGCCAGCAGTTTCCGAGACGGACAAGAGACCCAGTACTTC. This translates into CASSFRDGQETQYF.

The rearrangement joins TRBV7-2 to TRBJ2-7; D gene unclear. CDR1 SGHTA and CDR2 FQGNSA come from the germline V gene. The ends were cut back, 5 bases at V and 4 bases at J, with 9 bases in the middle. This CDR3 region has 12 residues. This CDR3 is CASSPDWYEQYF. DNA for the CDR3: TGTGCCAGCAGCCCAGACTGGTACGAGCAGTACTTC.